Each of the 21 T cell receptor beta chains below was sequenced from the same sample in a study of blood T cell repertoires in COVID-19 (dated by TCRdb to 2020 to 2021). Library generation was performed with the immunoSEQ multiplex PCR assay. Sourced from immuneACCESS, this table was stored by TCRdb with only in-frame sequences that have V and J called. A share of the clones is absent; for the studies checked, an unresolved V gene accounts for under half, and the remainder has no known explanation. The sample table contains 49,000 or so clones; only one count was recorded for around 86% of them. 5.5% to 7.5% of the sample belongs to the ten largest clones. Input material: peripheral blood. Receptors were obtained from a middle-aged man with active COVID-19.

V usage is TRBV7-6 and J usage is TRBJ2-7; maybe TRBD1 (5 bases). The CDR3 loop spans 15 amino acids. CDR1 and CDR2 from the germline V gene are SGHVS and FNYEAQ. Trimming took 5 bases from V and 0 from J, leaving 14 bases between them. Here the CDR3 DNA reads TGTGCCAGCAGCCCCGGACACCTGAACTCCTACGAGCAGTACTTC. This encodes CASSPGHLNSYEQYF.

The chain recombines TRBV19 with TRBJ2-2; 14 nucleotides line up with TRBD2. CDR1 and CDR2 (germline): LNHDA, SQIVND (reference sequence). CDR3 length: 16 amino acids. Trimming at V came to 4 bases and at J to 6 bases, leaving 4 bases not matched to a gene. The CDR3 loop is CASSRGLAGVPGELFF. The CDR3 DNA reads TGTGCCAGTAGTAGGGGACTAGCGGGAGTACCCGGGGAGCTGTTTTTT. The whole variable domain, remainder taken from reference TRBV19 and TRBJ2-2, is DGGITQSPKYLFRKEGQNVTLSCEQNLNHDAMYWYRQDPGQGLRLIYYSQIVNDFQKGDIAEGYSVSREKKESFPLTVTSAQKNPTAFYLCASSRGLAGVPGELFFGEGSRLTVL.

The chain links TRBV15 to TRBJ2-1; tentative D call: TRBD1 (7 bases). CDR1 is LNHNV and CDR2 is YYDKDF in the germline V gene (reference sequence). The V end was cut by 4 bases, the J end by 9 bases, with 25 bases between. The CDR3 contains 17 residues. CDR3 in amino acids: CATSTRGAGVREGEQFF. The CDR3 region has the DNA TGTGCCACCAGCACCAGGGGGGCAGGGGTGCGGGAAGGTGAGCAGTTCTTC.

This clone came up a few times. V and J are TRBV19 and TRBJ2-2; D may be TRBD2 (6 bases). Germline V gene sequence: CDR1 LNHDA, CDR2 SQIVND (reference sequence). Trimming removed 7 bases at V and 5 bases at J, with 14 bases between. This CDR3 comprises 14 residues. CDR3 loop: CASTVGGRTGELFF. As DNA, the CDR3 is TGTGCCAGTACCGTCGGAGGGAGAACCGGGGAGCTGTTTTTT.

V and J are TRBV25-1 and TRBJ2-7; D perhaps matches TRBD1 (6 bases). CDR1 is MGHDK and CDR2 is SYGVNS in the germline V gene. This CDR3 contains 15 residues. Trimming left V 4 bases short and J 4 bases short, with 17 bases between. The CDR3: CASSAVRDTSYEQYF. The DNA for the CDR3 is TGTGCCAGCAGTGCTGTCCGGGACACCTCGTACGAGCAGTACTTC.

This chain uses TRBV9 with TRBJ2-3; 7 positions match TRBD2. Germline assignment: CDR1 SGDLS and CDR2 YYNGEE. This CDR3 has 15 residues. The V gene end was trimmed by 4 bases and the J gene end by 6 bases; junction bases not matched to a gene: 11. In DNA, the CDR3 is TGTGCCAGCAGCAAGGGGACTATTCGAGGGGATACGCAGTATTTT. Translated: CASSKGTIRGDTQYF.

The chain joins TRBV12-5 to TRBJ1-2; D is undetermined. Per germline, CDR1 LGHNT and CDR2 FRNRAP. V lost 0 bases and J lost 0, with 14 bases in between. This CDR3 is 17 amino acids long. CDR3 bases: TGTGCTAGTGGTTTGGTACTATCCCCCTCACCTAACTATGGCTACACCTTC. It encodes CASGLVLSPSPNYGYTF. The complete variable domain, with remaining parts taken from reference TRBV12-5 and TRBJ1-2, reads DARVTQTPRHKVTEMGQEVTMRCQPILGHNTVFWYRQTMMQGLELLAYFRNRAPLDDSGMPKDRFSAEMPDATLATLKIQPSEPRDSAVYFCASGLVLSPSPNYGYTFGSGTRLTVV.

The V call is TRBV30, the J call TRBJ1-2; D may be TRBD1 (6 bases). CDR1 is GTSNPN and CDR2 is SVGIG in the germline V gene (reference sequence). The length of the CDR3 is 15 residues. V was trimmed by 4 bases and J by 3 bases, leaving 18 bases between them. The CDR3 is CAWKLTGIGYYGYTF. CDR3 DNA: TGTGCCTGGAAATTGACAGGCATCGGGTACTATGGCTACACCTTC.

The V call is TRBV18, the J call TRBJ1-2; 8 bases match TRBD1. The V and J ends lost 3 bases and 10 bases, in that order; junction bases with no gene match: 7. The CDR3 runs 13 residues. Germline lookup yields CDR1 KGHSH and CDR2 LQKENI. Here the CDR3 DNA reads TGTGCCAGCTCACCCCCCCGGACAGGGCACTACACCTTC. This translates into CASSPPRTGHYTF.

The rearrangement joins TRBV7-7 to TRBJ2-6, with 8 bases aligning to TRBD1. The germline V gene encodes CDR1 SSHAT and CDR2 FNYEAQ (reference sequence). CDR3 length equals 14 residues. In nucleotides, the CDR3 is TGTGCTAGCGGACAGGGCGGTGGGGCCAACGTCCTGACTTTC. Encoded protein: CASGQGGGANVLTF.

V gene TRBV9 combines with J gene TRBJ2-3; 9 nucleotides line up with TRBD2. The CDR3 consists of 17 residues. The J segment lost 0 bases and the V segment lost 4 bases, leaving 9 bases of the junction unmatched. The germline gives CDR1 SGDLS, CDR2 YYNGEE. Here the CDR3 reads CASSPRAGGESTDTQYF. The CDR3 coding sequence is TGTGCCAGCAGCCCTAGAGCGGGGGGCGAGAGCACAGATACGCAGTATTTT.

The chain has TRBV18 and TRBJ2-2; 11 positions agree with TRBD2. V was pared by 5 bases and J by 1 base, with 3 bases of the junction left unmatched. The CDR3 runs to 16 residues. CDR1 is KGHSH, CDR2 LQKENI, per germline. CDR3 loop: CASSGTSGRNTGELFF. The DNA of the CDR3 is TGTGCCAGCTCAGGGACTAGCGGCAGGAACACCGGGGAGCTGTTTTTT.

The gene calls are TRBV9 and TRBJ2-3; 11 bases align to TRBD2. Looked up from germline, CDR1 is SGDLS and CDR2 is YYNGEE. V was pared by 1 base and J by 2 bases, with 3 bases of the junction left unmatched. CDR3 length: 16 amino acids. CDR3 nucleotides: TGTGCCAGCAGCGTAACGACTAGCGGGGCCACAGATACGCAGTATTTT. Protein product: CASSVTTSGATDTQYF.

This clone was observed a handful of times. This chain links TRBV4-1 with TRBJ2-7, with D possibly matching TRBD1 (6 bases). Germline V gene data show CDR1 as MGHRA and CDR2 as YSYEKL. V was trimmed by 1 base and J by 2 bases, leaving 18 bases between them. This CDR3 is 17 amino acids long. CDR3: CASSQGNGQSSTYEQYF. CDR3 nucleotide sequence: TGCGCCAGCAGCCAAGGAAACGGACAGTCGTCAACCTACGAGCAGTACTTC.

The V gene is TRBV19, the J gene TRBJ2-3; TRBD2 might be the D (5 bases). Germline CDR1 is LNHDA and CDR2 is SQIVND (reference sequence). The length of the CDR3 is 15 residues. Trimming cost V 6 bases and J 5 bases, with 18 bases left between them. The CDR3 sequence: CASSPIAGKVDTQYF. CDR3 coding DNA: TGTGCCAGTAGCCCCATAGCCGGGAAGGTAGATACGCAGTATTTT.

The chain combines TRBV19 with TRBJ2-1, with a possible D match to TRBD1 (5 bases). The V end lost 5 bases, the J end lost 2 bases, and 13 bases lay between the germline ends. The germline gives CDR1 LNHDA, CDR2 SQIVND (reference sequence). The CDR3 covers 15 residues. CDR3 residues: CASSVRAEAYNEQFF. In DNA, the CDR3 is TGTGCCAGTAGTGTCAGGGCAGAGGCCTACAATGAGCAGTTCTTC. The full variable domain, with the rest looked up from reference TRBV19 and TRBJ2-1, is DGGITQSPKYLFRKEGQNVTLSCEQNLNHDAMYWYRQDPGQGLRLIYYSQIVNDFQKGDIAEGYSVSREKKESFPLTVTSAQKNPTAFYLCASSVRAEAYNEQFFGPGTRLTVL.

The chain recombines TRBV18 with TRBJ2-7; 7 bases are a match to TRBD1. This CDR3 has 15 amino acids. The germline V gene has CDR1 KGHSH and CDR2 LQKENI. V shed 1 base, J shed 6 bases, and the junction held 9 bases outside the gene matches. Here the CDR3 reads CASSPLGTAIGEQYF. CDR3 DNA sequence: TGTGCCAGCTCACCACTAGGGACAGCGATAGGCGAGCAGTACTTC.

The genes are TRBV10-3 and TRBJ2-5; D possibly corresponds to TRBD2 (5 bases). V lost 5 bases and J 3 bases, leaving 7 bases between the germline ends. The germline V gene has CDR1 ENHRY and CDR2 SYGVKD. The CDR3 covers 12 residues. The CDR3 nucleotides are TGTGCCATCAGTCGGACTGAAGAGACCCAGTACTTC. It encodes CAISRTEETQYF.

The V gene is TRBV5-1, the J gene TRBJ2-1; 10 nucleotides agree with TRBD2. The germline CDR1 and CDR2 sequences are SGHRS and YFSETQ. With 1 base clipped from V and 9 bases from J, the junction kept 13 bases outside the gene matches. The CDR3 loop spans 17 amino acids. CDR3 residues: CASSLRGNLAGVGEQFF. The CDR3 bases are TGCGCCAGCAGCTTGAGGGGGAATCTAGCGGGAGTGGGTGAGCAGTTCTTC.

The sample holds one count of this clone. This sequence joins TRBV5-1 and TRBJ2-3; 9 nucleotides agree with TRBD2. This CDR3 is 15 amino acids long. The V gene end was trimmed by 2 bases and the J gene end by 3 bases; junction bases not matched to a gene: 4. CDR1 is SGHRS, CDR2 YFSETQ, per germline. The CDR3 reads CASSFRTSDTDTQYF. The CDR3 DNA reads TGCGCCAGCAGCTTCCGGACTAGCGATACAGATACGCAGTATTTT. The variable domain in full, completed from reference TRBV5-1 and TRBJ2-3, reads KAGVTQTPRYLIKTRGQQVTLSCSPISGHRSVSWYQQTPGQGLQFLFEYFSETQRNKGNFPGRFSGRQFSNSRSEMNVSTLELGDSALYLCASSFRTSDTDTQYFGPGTRLTVL.

This chain uses TRBV9 with TRBJ2-1, with a weak D call TRBD2 (5 bases). There are 13 residues in the CDR3. V was trimmed by 4 bases and J by 7 bases, leaving 12 bases between them. The germline V gene has CDR1 SGDLS and CDR2 YYNGEE. The CDR3 here is CASSPPGENEQFF. The CDR3 region has the DNA TGTGCCAGCAGCCCCCCCGGGGAGAATGAGCAGTTCTTC. The full variable domain, with the rest looked up from reference TRBV9 and TRBJ2-1, is DSGVTQTPKHLITATGQRVTLRCSPRSGDLSVYWYQQSLDQGLQFLIQYYNGEERAKGNILERFSAQQFPDLHSELNLSSLELGDSALYFCASSPPGENEQFFGPGTRLTVL.